The clone carrying this TCR beta chain was counted between two and nine times. Method: immunoSEQ multiplex PCR; TCRdb's copy keeps in-frame clones and lacks some. The sample consists of a few hundred thousand clones, 75% to 90% of them appearing once. The CDR3 is 14 residues long. Trimming pared 0 bases from V and 3 bases from J, leaving 9 bases between. Germline CDR1 reads SGHTA; CDR2 reads FQGNSA. This entry comes from a study of blood T cell repertoires in COVID-19. In the study overall: The United States, Italy and Spain provided the acute and convalescent COVID-19 samples.

Each participant's cohort was designated according to participant-reported clinical history. The sequenced material came from PBMCs or T cells enriched from blood (not recorded which). The chain carries TRBV7-2 and TRBJ2-7; D is undetermined. The sequence was collected from a woman aged 55-75 years who had recovered from COVID-19. CDR3: CASSLASPGYEQYF. DNA of the CDR3: TGTGCCAGCAGCTTAGCGAGCCCCGGCTACGAGCAGTACTTC.